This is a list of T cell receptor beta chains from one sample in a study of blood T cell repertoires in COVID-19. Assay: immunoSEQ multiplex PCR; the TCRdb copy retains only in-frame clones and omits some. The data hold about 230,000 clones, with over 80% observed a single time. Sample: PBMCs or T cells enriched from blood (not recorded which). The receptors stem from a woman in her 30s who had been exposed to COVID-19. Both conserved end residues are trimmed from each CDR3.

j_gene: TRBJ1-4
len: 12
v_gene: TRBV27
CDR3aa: ASSFGASWKKLF

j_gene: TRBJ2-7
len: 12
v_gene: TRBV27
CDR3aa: ASSLRTGGYEQY

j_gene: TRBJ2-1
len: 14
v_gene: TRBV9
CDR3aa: ASSVASGNFHNEQF

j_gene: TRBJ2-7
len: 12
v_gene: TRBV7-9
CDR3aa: ASSLAHVGVEQY

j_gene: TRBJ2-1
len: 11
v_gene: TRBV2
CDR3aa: ASTDRVYNEQF

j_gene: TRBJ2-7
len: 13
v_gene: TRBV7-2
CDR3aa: ASSPQHSSSYEQY

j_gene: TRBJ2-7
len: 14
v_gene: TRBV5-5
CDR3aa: ASSLSLAGVVYEQY

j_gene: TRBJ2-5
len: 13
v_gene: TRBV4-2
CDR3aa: ASSQVAGGQETQY

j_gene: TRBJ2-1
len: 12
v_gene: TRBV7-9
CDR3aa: ASSLLAGGYEQF

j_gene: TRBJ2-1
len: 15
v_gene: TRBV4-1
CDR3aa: ASSQDLAIRRHNEQF

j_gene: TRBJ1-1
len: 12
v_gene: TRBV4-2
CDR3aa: ASSQGEQNTEAF

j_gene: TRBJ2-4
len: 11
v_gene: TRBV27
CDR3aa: ASLDLAKNIQY

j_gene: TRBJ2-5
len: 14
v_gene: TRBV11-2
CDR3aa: ASSSGLAGDQETQY

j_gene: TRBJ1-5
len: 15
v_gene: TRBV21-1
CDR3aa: ASSTGGGQMSNQPQH

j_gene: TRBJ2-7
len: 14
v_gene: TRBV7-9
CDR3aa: ASSLGSLAAAYEQY

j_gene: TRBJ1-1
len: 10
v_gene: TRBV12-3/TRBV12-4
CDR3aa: ASRGRGSQAF

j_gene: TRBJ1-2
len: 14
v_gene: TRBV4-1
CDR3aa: ASSPYHGKGNDGYT

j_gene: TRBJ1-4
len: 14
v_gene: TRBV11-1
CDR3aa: ASSASARGPEEKLF

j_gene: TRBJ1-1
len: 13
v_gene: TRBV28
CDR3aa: ASSLWLPVNTEAF

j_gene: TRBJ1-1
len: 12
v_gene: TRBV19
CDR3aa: ASSITGGYTEAF

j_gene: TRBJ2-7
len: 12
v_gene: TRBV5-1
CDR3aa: ASSIDRGSYEQY

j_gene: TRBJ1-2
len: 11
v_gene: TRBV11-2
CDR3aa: ASSLASNYGYT

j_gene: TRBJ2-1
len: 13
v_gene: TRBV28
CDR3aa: ASSLDQRAYNEQF

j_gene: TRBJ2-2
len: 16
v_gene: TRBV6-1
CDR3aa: ASSEALKGALNTGELF

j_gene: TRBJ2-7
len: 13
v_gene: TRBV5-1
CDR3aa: ASSSTSGRTYEQY

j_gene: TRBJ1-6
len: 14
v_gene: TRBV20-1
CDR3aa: SASLGTGAYNSPLH

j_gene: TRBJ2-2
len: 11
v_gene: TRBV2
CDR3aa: ASSEQNTGELF

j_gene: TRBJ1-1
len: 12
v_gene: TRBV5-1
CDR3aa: ASSTGQLNTEAF

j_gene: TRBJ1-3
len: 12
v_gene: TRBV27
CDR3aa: ASSPRFSGNTIY

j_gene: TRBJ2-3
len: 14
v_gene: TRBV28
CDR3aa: ASSLRPPPGADTQY

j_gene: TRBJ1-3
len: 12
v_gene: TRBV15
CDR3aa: ATSKLLSGNTIY

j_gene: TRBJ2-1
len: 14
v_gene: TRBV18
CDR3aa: ASSPLGQGFGNEQF

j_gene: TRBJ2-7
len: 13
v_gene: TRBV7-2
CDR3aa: ASSLVAGAKYEQY

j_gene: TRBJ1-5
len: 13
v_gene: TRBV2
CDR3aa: ASSDRDRGNQPQH

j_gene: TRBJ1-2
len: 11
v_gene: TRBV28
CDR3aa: ASSPTVSAGYT

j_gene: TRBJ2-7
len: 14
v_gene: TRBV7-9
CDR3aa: ASRAYTSGRTYEQY

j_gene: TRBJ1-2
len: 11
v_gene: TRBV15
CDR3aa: ATSKGTDYGYT

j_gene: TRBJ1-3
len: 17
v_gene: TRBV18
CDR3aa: ASSPRPGTGASSGNTIY

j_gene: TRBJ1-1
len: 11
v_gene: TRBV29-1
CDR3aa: SVGQRLNTEAF

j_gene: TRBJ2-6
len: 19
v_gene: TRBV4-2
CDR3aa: ASSQALAGGPPFSGANVLT

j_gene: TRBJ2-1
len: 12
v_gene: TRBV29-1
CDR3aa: SIAGGSSYNEQF

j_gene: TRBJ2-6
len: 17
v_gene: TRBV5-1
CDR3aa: ASSLADRDRPPGANVLT

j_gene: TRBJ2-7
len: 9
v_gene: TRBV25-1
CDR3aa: ASRDIYEQY

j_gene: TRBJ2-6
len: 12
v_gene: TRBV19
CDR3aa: ASSPRDGANVLT